This TCR beta chain is from a study of CXCR3-negative and CXCR3-positive naive CD8 T cells. Libraries were UMI-labeled 5' RACE TRB cDNA. After re-calling the 5' RACE reads, TCRdb lists one entry per CDR3 protein, DNA absent. In all, the sample yields under 150,000 distinct CDR3 sequences. As concerns this clonotype: The target antigen is unknown.

General observations from the study: The study found that naive CXCR3-negative and CXCR3-positive cells shared TRBV-TRBJ usage, while memory cells differed. More hydrophobic TRB CDR3s occurred in CXCR3-positive than in CXCR3-negative naive cells. The majority of assays used fresh PBMCs, and CXCR3 expression partially decreased after cryopreservation.

The CDR3 runs 11 residues. Germline-derived CDR1 and CDR2 are SGHVS and FNYEAQ. Each CD8+ T cell subset was sorted in triplicate, a few hundred thousand cells each. The sequence was collected from a human donor in good health. Some clones in this sample may be carry-over from other donors' samples. V usage is TRBV7-6 and J usage is TRBJ2-3; TCRdb indicates TRBD1, and absent DNA this call remains unverified. The specimen sequenced was naive CXCR3+ CD8+ T cells from blood. Sample subset: CD45RO-CCR7+CD27+CD95- naive CD8+ T cells expressing CXCR3 (TNR3+). CDR3: CASLEGDTQYF.